This T cell receptor (beta chain) appears in the sequencing data of a study of T cell repertoires in cytomegalovirus infection. This clonotype was observed a handful of times. What it recognizes is unknown. TCRdb passed the reads through MiXCR, listing each CDR3 protein once. The profile shows approximately 140,000 distinct CDR3 sequences, about 24% of them singletons. Germline assignment: CDR1 SGHAT and CDR2 FQNNGV. With 4 bases removed from V and 4 bases from J, the gap between germline ends came to 17 bases. The CDR3 is 15 amino acids. The origin of this receptor is a human donor in good health (CMV status not recorded). Some clones in this sample may be carry-over from other donors' samples. The sample taken for sequencing was PBMCs, sequenced either directly or after in vitro stimulation (not recorded which). The rearrangement joins TRBV11-2 to TRBJ2-7, with a tentative D call TRBD2 (6 bases). CDR3 DNA: TGTGCCAGCAGCTCAATTAGGGTAGCGGTATACGAGCAGTACGTC. Amino acid sequence: CASSSIRVAVYEQYV.